This T cell receptor (beta chain) appears in the sequencing data of a study of identifying expanded T cells in peripheral blood (dated by TCRdb to the late 2010s). As for the study more broadly: Four technical replicates, made by sequencing separate aliquots from the same pool of genomic DNA, were compared pairwise.

During the collection period, no immune events, such as infections, were documented for the healthy donors. To calibrate time-dependent variance in a beta-binomial model of T-cell clone differential abundance, blood repertoires from healthy donors were used as a training cohort. There were about ten healthy donors in the training cohort, of whom 3 were female and 7 were male. On average the donors were about 40 years old, and their ages spanned roughly 29 to 70 years. Whole blood from each healthy donor was obtained from a commercial supplier and was collected at three time points about two weeks apart. For immunosequencing, genomic DNA was extracted from whole blood that had not been sorted. General study outcomes and caveats: Between technical replicates the binomial model flagged roughly 1.1 differentially abundant clones, whereas over around 2 weeks the binomial model flagged about 15 and over approximately four weeks around 18. The authors expected that over much longer intervals, such as months to years, biological variance in healthy repertoires might increase even further. Across all healthy donors, variance in clone template counts between two-week samples was found to increase significantly with total template count. Across all healthy-donor time intervals, the beta-binomial model significantly lowered both the number of clones called differentially abundant and the false-positive rate.

The immunoSEQ Assay, which uses bias-controlled multiplex PCR amplification of genomic DNA, was used to profile TCRbeta CDR3 regions. The source study handled its data this way. The absolute abundance of each unique TCRbeta CDR3 region was quantified after sequences were collapsed and filtered. Two models were used to test differential abundance: a binomial model (Fisher-equivalent) and a beta-binomial model that adds time-dependent variance fitted from healthy donors. Clones with fewer than 5 combined templates were excluded, and clones with Benjamini-Hochberg FDR below 0.01 were called differentially abundant. The form v = (b*log(k)+a)^2 was used to model beta-binomial variance as a function of total template count across the two samples. TCRdb's version of the immuneACCESS table is confined to in-frame rearrangements and falls short of the full clone set. An unresolved V gene accounts for under half of the shortfall where checked; the remainder is of unknown origin. V, J and clone size derive from that table, while D and trimming were established from the DNA sequence. This sample has about 100,000 clones in its table, and approximately 90% of those were observed once. Approximately 18% of the sample belongs to the ten largest clones.

Trimming at the junction amounts to 6 bases on V and 1 base on J, and the germline ends lie 15 bases apart. The cysteine opens and the phenylalanine closes a CDR3 of 16 amino acids. CDR3 DNA only is kept here, 48 bases in frame from base 1. According to the germline V gene, CDR1 reads KGHSH and CDR2 reads LQKENI. On this clone: The antigen it binds to is not known. Per-base quality was not reported, and no clone a single base away is much larger than it.

The rearranged segments are TRBV18 and TRBJ2-2; TRBD2 is a possible D gene, resting on 6 matching bases. The sequencing sample was made of blood. The clonotype originates from a person between 18 and 75 years old in good health. CDR3 sequence: CASSPLRRGNTGELFF. The bases are TGTGCCAGCTCCCCTCTTCGGCGGGGGAACACCGGGGAGCTGTTTTTT.